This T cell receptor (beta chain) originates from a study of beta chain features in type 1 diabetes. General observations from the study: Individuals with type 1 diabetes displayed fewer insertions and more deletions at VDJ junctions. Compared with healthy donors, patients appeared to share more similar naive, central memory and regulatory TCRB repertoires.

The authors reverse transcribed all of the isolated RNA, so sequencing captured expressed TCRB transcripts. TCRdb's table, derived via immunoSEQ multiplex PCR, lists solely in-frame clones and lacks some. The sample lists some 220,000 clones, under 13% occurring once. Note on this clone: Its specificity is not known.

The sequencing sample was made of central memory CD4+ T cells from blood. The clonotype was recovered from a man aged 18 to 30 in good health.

CDR3 in DNA: TGTGCCTGGATACCTCTTTCGGGGCTAGCCGGGGAGCTGTTTTTT. This translates into CAWIPLSGLAGELFF. This chain connects TRBV30 to TRBJ2-2; D tentatively reads TRBD1 or TRBD2 (5 bases each). The CDR3 consists of 15 residues. The ends were cut back, 4 bases at V and 6 bases at J, with 18 bases in the middle. The germline gives CDR1 GTSNPN, CDR2 SVGIG (reference sequence).